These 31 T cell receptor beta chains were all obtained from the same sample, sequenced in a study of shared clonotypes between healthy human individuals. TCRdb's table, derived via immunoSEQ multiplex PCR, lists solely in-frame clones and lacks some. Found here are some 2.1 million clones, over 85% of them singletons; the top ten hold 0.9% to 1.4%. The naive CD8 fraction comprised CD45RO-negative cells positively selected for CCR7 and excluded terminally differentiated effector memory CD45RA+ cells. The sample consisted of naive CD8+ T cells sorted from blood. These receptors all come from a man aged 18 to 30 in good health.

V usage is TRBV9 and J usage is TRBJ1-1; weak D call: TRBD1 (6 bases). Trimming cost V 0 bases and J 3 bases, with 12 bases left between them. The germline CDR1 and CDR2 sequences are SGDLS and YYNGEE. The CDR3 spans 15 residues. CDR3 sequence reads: CASSVGSGAHTEAFF. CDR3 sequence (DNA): TGTGCCAGCAGCGTAGGTTCAGGGGCCCACACTGAAGCTTTCTTT. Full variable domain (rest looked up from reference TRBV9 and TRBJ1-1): DSGVTQTPKHLITATGQRVTLRCSPRSGDLSVYWYQQSLDQGLQFLIQYYNGEERAKGNILERFSAQQFPDLHSELNLSSLELGDSALYFCASSVGSGAHTEAFFGQGTRLTVV.

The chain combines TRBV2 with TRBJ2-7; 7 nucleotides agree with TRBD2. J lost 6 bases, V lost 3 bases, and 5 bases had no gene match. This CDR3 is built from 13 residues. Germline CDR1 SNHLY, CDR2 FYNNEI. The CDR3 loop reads CASSEAPGGEQYF. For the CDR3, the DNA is TGTGCCAGCAGTGAGGCCCCGGGGGGCGAGCAGTACTTC.

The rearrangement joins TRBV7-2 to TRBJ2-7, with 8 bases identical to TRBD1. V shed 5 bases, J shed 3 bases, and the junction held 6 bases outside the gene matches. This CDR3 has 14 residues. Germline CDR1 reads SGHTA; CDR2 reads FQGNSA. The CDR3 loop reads CASSQIGQGYEQYF. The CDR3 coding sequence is TGTGCCAGCAGCCAAATTGGACAGGGCTACGAGCAGTACTTC.

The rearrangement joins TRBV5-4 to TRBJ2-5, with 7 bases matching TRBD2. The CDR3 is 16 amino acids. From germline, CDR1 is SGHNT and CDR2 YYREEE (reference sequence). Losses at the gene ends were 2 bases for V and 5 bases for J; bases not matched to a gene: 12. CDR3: CASSFLGVGGPETQYF. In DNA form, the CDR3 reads TGTGCCAGCAGCTTCCTGGGTGTGGGAGGGCCGGAGACCCAGTACTTC. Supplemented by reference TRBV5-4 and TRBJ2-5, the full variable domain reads ETGVTQSPTHLIKTRGQQVTLRCSSQSGHNTVSWYQQALGQGPQFIFQYYREEENGRGNFPPRFSGLQFPNYSSELNVNALELDDSALYLCASSFLGVGGPETQYFGPGTRLLVL.

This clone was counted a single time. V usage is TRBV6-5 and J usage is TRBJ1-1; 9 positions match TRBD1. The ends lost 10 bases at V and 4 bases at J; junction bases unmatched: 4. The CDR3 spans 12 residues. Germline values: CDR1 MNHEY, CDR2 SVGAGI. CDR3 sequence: CATRTGATEAFF. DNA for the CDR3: TGTGCCACCCGGACAGGGGCCACTGAAGCTTTCTTT.

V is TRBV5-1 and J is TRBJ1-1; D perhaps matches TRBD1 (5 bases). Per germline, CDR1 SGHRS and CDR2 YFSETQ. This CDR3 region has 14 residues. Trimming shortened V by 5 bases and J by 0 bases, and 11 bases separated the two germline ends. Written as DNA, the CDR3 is TGCGCCAGCAGGATAGGGACTATGAACACTGAAGCTTTCTTT. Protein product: CASRIGTMNTEAFF.

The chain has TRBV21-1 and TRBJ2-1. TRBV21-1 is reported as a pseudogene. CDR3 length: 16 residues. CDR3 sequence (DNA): TGTGCCAGCAGCAAAACCCATGACCTCTGTTACAATGAGCAGTTCTTC. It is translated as CASSKTHDLCYNEQFF.

The CDR3 here is CASITSRAPNQPQHF. CDR3 in DNA: TGTGCCAGCATCACTAGCAGGGCCCCCAATCAGCCCCAGCATTTT. The V call is TRBV6-1, the J call TRBJ1-5; D possibly corresponds to TRBD1 (5 bases). The CDR3 runs to 15 residues. Trimming took 7 bases from V and 3 from J, leaving 16 bases between them. Per germline, CDR1 MNHNS and CDR2 SASEGT.

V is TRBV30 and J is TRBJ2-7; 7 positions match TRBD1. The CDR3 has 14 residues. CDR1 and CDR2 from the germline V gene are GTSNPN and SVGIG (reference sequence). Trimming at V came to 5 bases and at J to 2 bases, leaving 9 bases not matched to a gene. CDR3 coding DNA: TGTGCCTGGGACCCCCAGGGGGTAACCTACGAGCAGTACTTC. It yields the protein CAWDPQGVTYEQYF. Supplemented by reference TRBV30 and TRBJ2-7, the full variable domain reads SQTIHQWPATLVQPVGSPLSLECTVEGTSNPNLYWYRQAAGRGLQLLFYSVGIGQISSEVPQNLSASRPQDRQFILSSKKLLLSDSGFYLCAWDPQGVTYEQYFGPGTRLTVT.

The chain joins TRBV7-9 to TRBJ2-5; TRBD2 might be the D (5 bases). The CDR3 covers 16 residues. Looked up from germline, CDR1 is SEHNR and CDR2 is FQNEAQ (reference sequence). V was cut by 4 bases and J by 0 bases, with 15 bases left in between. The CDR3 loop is CASSWGALGYQETQYF. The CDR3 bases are TGTGCCAGCAGCTGGGGAGCTCTGGGGTACCAAGAGACCCAGTACTTC.

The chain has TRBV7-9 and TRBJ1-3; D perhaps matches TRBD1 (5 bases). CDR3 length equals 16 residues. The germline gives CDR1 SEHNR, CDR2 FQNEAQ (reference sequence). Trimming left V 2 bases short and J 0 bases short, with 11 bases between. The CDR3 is CASSLRDSASGNTIYF. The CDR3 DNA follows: TGTGCCAGCAGCTTACGCGACAGCGCCTCTGGAAACACCATATATTTT.

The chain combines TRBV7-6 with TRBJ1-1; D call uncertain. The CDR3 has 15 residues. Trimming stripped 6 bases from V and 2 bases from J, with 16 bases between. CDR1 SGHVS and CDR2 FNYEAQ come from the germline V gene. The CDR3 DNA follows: TGTGCCAGCAGGTATCAAGCGGGAGACAACACTGAAGCTTTCTTT. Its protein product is CASRYQAGDNTEAFF. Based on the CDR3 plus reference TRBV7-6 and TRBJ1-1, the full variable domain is GAGVSQSPRYKVTKRGQDVALRCDPISGHVSLYWYRQALGQGPEFLTYFNYEAQQDKSGLPNDRFSAERPEGSISTLTIQRTEQRDSAMYRCASRYQAGDNTEAFFGQGTRLTVV.

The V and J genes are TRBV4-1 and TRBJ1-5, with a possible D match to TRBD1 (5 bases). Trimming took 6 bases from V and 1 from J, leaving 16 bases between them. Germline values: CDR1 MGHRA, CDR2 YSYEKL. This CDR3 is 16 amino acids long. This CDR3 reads CASRQRLGESNQPQHF. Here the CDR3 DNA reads TGCGCCAGCAGGCAAAGGTTGGGGGAAAGCAATCAGCCCCAGCATTTT.

The CDR3 DNA reads TGTGCCAGCAGTGACCGGACAGGGGAGACCCAGTACTTC. Its protein product is CASSDRTGETQYF. The gene calls are TRBV6-4 and TRBJ2-5, with 8 nucleotides matching TRBD1. This CDR3 has 13 amino acids. The J segment lost 5 bases and the V segment lost 2 bases, leaving 1 base of the junction unmatched. Looked up from germline, CDR1 is MRHNA and CDR2 is SNTAGT.

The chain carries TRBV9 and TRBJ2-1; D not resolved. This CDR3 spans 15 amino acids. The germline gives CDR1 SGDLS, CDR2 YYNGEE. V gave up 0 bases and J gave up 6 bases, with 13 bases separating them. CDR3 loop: CASSVGVALANEQFF. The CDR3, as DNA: TGTGCCAGCAGCGTAGGAGTGGCTCTTGCCAATGAGCAGTTCTTC.

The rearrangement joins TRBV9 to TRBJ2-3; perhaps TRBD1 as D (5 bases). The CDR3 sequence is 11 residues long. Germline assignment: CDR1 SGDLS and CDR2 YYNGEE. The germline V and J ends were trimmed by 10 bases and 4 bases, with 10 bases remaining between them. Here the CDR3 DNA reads TGTGCCTCAAAAGGGGCAGATACGCAGTATTTT. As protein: CASKGADTQYF.

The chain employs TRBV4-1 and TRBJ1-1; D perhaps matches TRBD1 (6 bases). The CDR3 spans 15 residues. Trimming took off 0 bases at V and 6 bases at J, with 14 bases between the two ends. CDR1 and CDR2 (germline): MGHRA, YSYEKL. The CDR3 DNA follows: TGCGCCAGCAGCCAAGAGTCAGGGGCTAGGCCTGAAGCTTTCTTT. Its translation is CASSQESGARPEAFF.

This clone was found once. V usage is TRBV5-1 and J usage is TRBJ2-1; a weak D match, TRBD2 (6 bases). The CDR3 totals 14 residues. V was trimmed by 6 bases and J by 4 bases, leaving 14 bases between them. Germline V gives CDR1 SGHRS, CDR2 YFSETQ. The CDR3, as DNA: TGCGCCAGCACCTTCGGCGGGGAGTACAATGAGCAGTTCTTC. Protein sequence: CASTFGGEYNEQFF.

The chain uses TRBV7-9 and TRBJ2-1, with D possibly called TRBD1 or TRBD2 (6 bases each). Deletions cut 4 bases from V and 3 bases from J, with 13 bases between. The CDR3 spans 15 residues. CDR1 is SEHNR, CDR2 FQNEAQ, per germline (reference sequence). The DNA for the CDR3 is TGTGCCAGCAGCTCATCCGGGGGCAGCTACAATGAGCAGTTCTTC. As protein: CASSSSGGSYNEQFF.

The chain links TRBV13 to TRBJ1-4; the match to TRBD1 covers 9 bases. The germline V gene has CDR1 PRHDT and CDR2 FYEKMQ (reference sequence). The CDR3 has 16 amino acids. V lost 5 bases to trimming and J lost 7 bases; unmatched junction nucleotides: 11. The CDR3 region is CASSASDRGGGEKLFF. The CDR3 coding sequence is TGTGCCAGCAGCGCCTCCGACAGGGGGGGAGGTGAAAAACTGTTTTTT.

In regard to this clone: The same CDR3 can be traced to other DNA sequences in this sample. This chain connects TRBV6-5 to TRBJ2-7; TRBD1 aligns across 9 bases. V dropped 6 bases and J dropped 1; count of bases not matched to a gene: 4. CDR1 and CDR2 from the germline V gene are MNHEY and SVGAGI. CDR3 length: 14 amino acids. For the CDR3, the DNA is TGTGCCAGCAGCTGGACAGGGGAGTCCTACGAGCAGTACTTC. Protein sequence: CASSWTGESYEQYF.

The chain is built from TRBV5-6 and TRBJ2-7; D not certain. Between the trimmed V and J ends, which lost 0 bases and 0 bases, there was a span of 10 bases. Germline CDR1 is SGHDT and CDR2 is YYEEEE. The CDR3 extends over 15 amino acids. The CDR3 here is CASSLAVGNSYEQYF. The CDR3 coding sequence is TGTGCCAGCAGCTTGGCCGTAGGAAACTCCTACGAGCAGTACTTC. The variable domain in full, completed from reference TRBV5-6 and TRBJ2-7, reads DAGVTQSPTHLIKTRGQQVTLRCSPKSGHDTVSWYQQALGQGPQFIFQYYEEEERQRGNFPDRFSGHQFPNYSSELNVNALLLGDSALYLCASSLAVGNSYEQYFGPGTRLTVT.

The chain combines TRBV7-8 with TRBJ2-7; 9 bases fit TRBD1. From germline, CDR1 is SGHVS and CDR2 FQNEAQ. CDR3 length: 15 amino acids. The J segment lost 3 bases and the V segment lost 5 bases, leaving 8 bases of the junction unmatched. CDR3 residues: CASSERTGANYEQYF. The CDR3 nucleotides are TGTGCCAGCAGCGAACGGACAGGGGCGAACTACGAGCAGTACTTC.

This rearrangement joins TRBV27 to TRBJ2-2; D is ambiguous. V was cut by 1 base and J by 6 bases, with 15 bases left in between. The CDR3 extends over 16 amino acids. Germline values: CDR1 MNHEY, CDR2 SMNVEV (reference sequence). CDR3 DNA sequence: TGTGCCAGCAGTTTATTAGGCGTCGATGGGGCCGGGGAGCTGTTTTTT. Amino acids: CASSLLGVDGAGELFF.

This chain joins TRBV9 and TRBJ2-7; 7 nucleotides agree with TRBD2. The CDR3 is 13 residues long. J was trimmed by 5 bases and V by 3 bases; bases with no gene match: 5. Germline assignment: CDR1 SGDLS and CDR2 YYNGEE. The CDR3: CASSAAGVHEQYF. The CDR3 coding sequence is TGTGCCAGCAGCGCGGCGGGAGTACACGAGCAGTACTTC.

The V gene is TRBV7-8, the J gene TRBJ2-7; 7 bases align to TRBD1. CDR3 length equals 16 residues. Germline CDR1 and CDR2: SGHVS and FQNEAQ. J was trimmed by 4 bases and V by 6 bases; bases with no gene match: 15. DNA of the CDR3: TGTGCCAGCAGTCGCACAGGGGCGGTGGGATTTTACGAGCAGTACTTC. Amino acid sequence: CASSRTGAVGFYEQYF.

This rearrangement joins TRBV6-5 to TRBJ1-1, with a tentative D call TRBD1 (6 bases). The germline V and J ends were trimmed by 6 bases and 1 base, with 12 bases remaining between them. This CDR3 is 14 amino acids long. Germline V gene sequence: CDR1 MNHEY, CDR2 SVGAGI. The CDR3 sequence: CASRSGGPNTEAFF. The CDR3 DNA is TGTGCCAGCAGATCCGGGGGGCCGAACACTGAAGCTTTCTTT.

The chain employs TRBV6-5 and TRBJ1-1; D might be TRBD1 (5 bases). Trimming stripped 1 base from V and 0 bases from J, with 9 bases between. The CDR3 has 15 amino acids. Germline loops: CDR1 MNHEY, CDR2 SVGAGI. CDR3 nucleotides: TGTGCCAGCAGTTACTTCCCCAGGGTGAACACTGAAGCTTTCTTT. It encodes CASSYFPRVNTEAFF.

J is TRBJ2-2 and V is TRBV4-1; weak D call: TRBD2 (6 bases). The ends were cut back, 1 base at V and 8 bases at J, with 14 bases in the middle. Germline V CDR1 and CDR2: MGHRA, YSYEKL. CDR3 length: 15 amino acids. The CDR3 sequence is CASSQAREEWGELFF. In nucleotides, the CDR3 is TGCGCCAGCAGCCAAGCCAGGGAGGAGTGGGGGGAGCTGTTTTTT.

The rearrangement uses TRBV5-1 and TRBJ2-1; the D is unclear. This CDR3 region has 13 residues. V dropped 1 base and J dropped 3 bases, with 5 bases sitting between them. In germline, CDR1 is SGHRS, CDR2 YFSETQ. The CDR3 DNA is TGCGCCAGCAGCTTGTGGTTCTACAATGAGCAGTTCTTC. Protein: CASSLWFYNEQFF.

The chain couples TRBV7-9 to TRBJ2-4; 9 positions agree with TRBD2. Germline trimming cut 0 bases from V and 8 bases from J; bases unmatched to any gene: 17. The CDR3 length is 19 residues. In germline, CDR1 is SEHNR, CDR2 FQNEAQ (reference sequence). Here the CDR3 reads CASSLAPGLAAPGGDIQYF. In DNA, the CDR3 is TGTGCCAGCAGCTTAGCCCCGGGACTAGCCGCGCCGGGGGGAGACATTCAGTACTTC.